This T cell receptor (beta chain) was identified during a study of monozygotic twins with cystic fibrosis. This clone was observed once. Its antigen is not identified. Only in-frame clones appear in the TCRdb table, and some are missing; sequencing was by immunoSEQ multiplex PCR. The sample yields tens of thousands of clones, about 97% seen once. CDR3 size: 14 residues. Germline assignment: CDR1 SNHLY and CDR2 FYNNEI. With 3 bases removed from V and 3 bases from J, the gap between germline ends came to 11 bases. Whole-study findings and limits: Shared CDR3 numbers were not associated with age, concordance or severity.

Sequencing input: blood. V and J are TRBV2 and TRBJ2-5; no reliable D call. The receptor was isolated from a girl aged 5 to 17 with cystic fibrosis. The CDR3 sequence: CASSDGRTEETQYF. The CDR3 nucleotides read TGTGCCAGCAGTGATGGCCGAACCGAAGAGACCCAGTACTTC.